The sequence of this TCR beta chain was determined in a study of blood T cell repertoires in COVID-19. About the study: Collection of acute and convalescent COVID-19 samples took place in the United States, Italy and Spain. In each case, the material was cDNA or gDNA derived from T cells, B-cell-depleted T cells, or PBMCs.

V dropped 3 bases and J dropped 7 bases, with 13 bases sitting between them. CDR3 length: 14 residues. Germline V gene lookup returns CDR1 KGHSH and CDR2 LQKENI. Sequenced by immunoSEQ multiplex PCR; TCRdb stores in-frame clones only, minus some. The sample consists of 250,000 to 300,000 clones, 86% of them appearing once. The gene calls are TRBV18 and TRBJ1-5; no definite D call. The sample taken for sequencing was peripheral blood. The clonotype comes from a man aged 25 to 40 with active or convalescent COVID-19. The CDR3 spells CASSPAGEWQPQHF. Written as DNA, the CDR3 is TGTGCCAGCTCACCGGCCGGGGAATGGCAGCCCCAGCATTTT.